The source of this T cell receptor (beta chain) is a study of post-analysis software for immune sequencing data. General study points: The five TRBV segments detected at higher frequency in patients than in controls included TRBV5-6, TRBV5-1 and TRBV20-1. Multiple sclerosis patients had significantly lower normalized Chao1 diversity than controls. Same-batch preparations were strongly co-clustered by F measure.

Note on this clonotype: Its antigen is not known.

Germline V gene data show CDR1 as SGHTS and CDR2 as YDEGEE. The V gene lost 0 bases and the J gene lost 2 bases, with 12 bases spanning the gap. The CDR3 covers 15 residues. Tagging with unique molecular identifiers was a feature of the TCR beta cDNA libraries. When about 0.9 to 10 million T cells were used, they gave about 550,000 cDNA molecules. TCRdb re-called the PCR reads through MiXCR, storing one row per CDR3 protein. This sample has about 400,000 distinct CDR3 sequences; less than 40% occur once, and the top ten carry 13%. The chain joins TRBV5-8 to TRBJ2-7; no firm D call. This clonotype originated in a girl under 18 with multiple sclerosis. Sequenced material: blood. CDR3 bases: TGTGCCAGCAGCTTGGTTGGAACTCGGACCTACGAGCAGTACTTC. Protein: CASSLVGTRTYEQYF.